The next 10 T cell receptor beta chains were all read from a single sample in a study of breast tumors, draining lymph nodes, adjacent tissues. TCRdb called the multiplex PCR reads again in MiXCR, with one record for every CDR3 protein. The repertoire has about 100,000 distinct CDR3 sequences, 21% of them found once; the top ten carry roughly 1.3%. Breast cancer patients provided tissue from their axillary draining lymph nodes. Sequenced sample: axillary lymph node tissue. The receptor source for this set is a female donor with breast cancer. Some clones in this sample may be carry-over from other donors' samples.

To note about this clonotype: This may come from a read error, since a much larger clone is one base off. The chain joins TRBV9 to TRBJ1-4; no reliable D call. This CDR3 is 14 amino acids long. Looked up from germline, CDR1 is SGDLS and CDR2 is YYNGEE. The chain's CDR3 is CASSVEATNEELFF. The CDR3 DNA reads as TGTGCCAGCAGCGTAGAGGCAACTAATGAAGAACTGTTTTTT.

This clonotype was counted at least ten times. The chain has TRBV6-5 and TRBJ2-1; 12 bases line up with TRBD2. The V segment lost 4 bases and the J segment 5 bases; nucleotides outside the gene matches: 6. Germline V CDR1 and CDR2: MNHEY, SVGAGI. The CDR3 spans 16 residues. The CDR3 DNA follows: TGTGCCAGCAGTTCGACGACTAGCGGGAGAAACAATGAGCAGTTCTTC. This gives the protein CASSSTTSGRNNEQFF.

This clonotype has just a few counts. The gene calls are TRBV6-2 or TRBV6-3 and TRBJ2-4; tentatively, D is TRBD2 (6 bases). The V and J ends lost 2 bases and 8 bases respectively, with 16 bases between them. The CDR3 length is 15 residues. Germline loops: CDR1 MNHEY, CDR2 SVGEGT. CDR3 protein: CASSYQHQGGDIQYF. DNA for the CDR3: TGTGCCAGCAGTTACCAACACCAGGGAGGCGACATTCAGTACTTC.

This clonotype was seen many times. The chain carries TRBV12-3 or TRBV12-4 and TRBJ2-1; weak D call: TRBD2 (7 bases). V was shortened by 2 bases and J by 10 bases, with 12 bases between the two germline ends. This CDR3 region has 13 residues. CDR3 region: CASSLRGRDEQFF. CDR3 sequence (DNA): TGTGCCAGCAGTTTAAGGGGGAGGGACGAGCAGTTCTTC.

The V gene is TRBV10-3, the J gene TRBJ1-1; no reliable D call. This CDR3 spans 13 amino acids. Trimming took 0 bases from V and 5 from J, leaving 7 bases between them. CDR1 is ENHRY and CDR2 is SYGVKD in the germline V gene. The CDR3 nucleotides are TGTGCCATCAGTGAGTCTCAGGAGACTGAAGCTTTCTTT. Translated, it gives CAISESQETEAFF.

This clonotype showed up many times. The rearrangement links TRBV5-1 to TRBJ2-7; 7 bases fit TRBD1. Trimming removed 4 bases from V and 2 bases from J; junction bases left unmatched: 6. CDR1 and CDR2 (germline): SGHRS, YFSETQ. CDR3 length: 14 amino acids. CDR3 bases: TGCGCCAGCAGCCCAGGGACAGCTCCCTACGAGCAGTACTTC. Translating it yields CASSPGTAPYEQYF.

This clonotype showed up many times. V gene TRBV5-1 combines with J gene TRBJ2-1; D ambiguous. CDR3 length: 16 amino acids. In germline, CDR1 is SGHRS, CDR2 YFSETQ. The germline V and J ends were trimmed by 5 bases and 0 bases, with 15 bases remaining between them. The CDR3 coding sequence is TGCGCCAGCAGTCGAGATGAGCCCAGCTCCTACAATGAGCAGTTCTTC. Its protein is CASSRDEPSSYNEQFF.

There are many counts of this clonotype. The chain uses TRBV12-3 or TRBV12-4 and TRBJ1-2; D ambiguous. The V end lost 8 bases, the J end lost 7 bases, and 20 bases lay between the germline ends. The CDR3 extends over 14 amino acids. The CDR3 region is CASEKLREITGYTF. CDR3 coding DNA: TGTGCCAGCGAGAAATTGCGGGAAATTACTGGCTACACCTTC.

This clonotype was detected ten times or more. The rearrangement joins TRBV24-1 to TRBJ1-2; weak D call: TRBD1 (6 bases). CDR3 length equals 13 residues. V was pared by 7 bases and J by 6 bases, with 14 bases between. Germline CDR1 KGHDR, CDR2 SFDVKD. CDR3 protein: CATSAQGRDGYTF. The CDR3 DNA follows: TGTGCCACCAGCGCCCAGGGGCGGGATGGCTACACCTTC.

This clonotype occurred many times. In DNA, the CDR3 is TGTGCCAGCAGTAAAGGGCTTTACTACGAGCAGTACTTC. As protein: CASSKGLYYEQYF. This chain joins TRBV9 and TRBJ2-7; D ambiguous. CDR1 is SGDLS, CDR2 YYNGEE, per germline. V lost 5 bases and J 3 bases, leaving 12 bases between the germline ends. The CDR3 covers 13 residues.